Described below is a single TCR beta chain sequence and its context. The germline V and J ends were trimmed by 0 bases and 3 bases, with 5 bases remaining between them. Germline V lookup: CDR1 MNHEY, CDR2 SVGAGI. CDR3 length: 13 amino acids. The sample originates from a study of blood T cell repertoires in COVID-19. Study information: The study drew acute and convalescent COVID-19 samples from the United States, Italy and Spain.

The assay was immunoSEQ multiplex PCR, and TCRdb's table has in-frame clones only and misses some. The table lists tens of thousands of clones, almost 80% of them singletons, with roughly 3.2% in the top ten. Sequenced: peripheral blood. J is TRBJ1-1 and V is TRBV6-5, with unresolved D. This receptor was taken from a man aged 55 to 70 with acute or convalescent COVID-19. CDR3 sequence (DNA): TGTGCCAGCAGTTACTCCCGAGACACTGAAGCTTTCTTT. This encodes CASSYSRDTEAFF.